Detailed here is one T cell receptor (beta chain). Its antigen is unknown. The entry originates in a study of shared clonotypes between healthy human individuals. Method: immunoSEQ multiplex PCR; TCRdb's copy keeps in-frame clones and lacks some. This table holds fewer than 2.5 million clones, 93% found once. General observations from the study: Some naive CD4 clonotypes, around 5%, turned up in common across several donors.

The clonotype comes from a man aged 18 to 35 in good health. Some clones in this sample may be carry-over from other donors' samples. Material for sequencing was naive CD4+ T cells from PBMCs. Regarding subset: CD45RA+ positively selected.

In nucleotides, the CDR3 is TGTGCCAGCAGCTTAGTTTCGGGTGGTTGGGATAGCACAGATACGCAGTATTTT. Protein product: CASSLVSGGWDSTDTQYF. The genes are TRBV11-2 and TRBJ2-3; the D is unclear. V lost 1 base, J lost 0 bases, and 17 bases lay in between. From germline, CDR1 is SGHAT and CDR2 FQNNGV. The CDR3 length is 18 residues.